Each of the 22 T cell receptor beta chains below was sequenced from the same sample in a study of shared clonotypes between healthy human individuals. Only in-frame clones appear in the TCRdb table, and some are missing; sequencing was by immunoSEQ multiplex PCR. The sample has 1.4 million to 1.5 million clones; about 96% are singletons. The sequenced material came from naive CD4+ T cells sorted from blood. Noted subset: CD45RA+ positively selected. The receptors here all came from a man aged 30 to 39 in good health.

On this clone itself: An end of the junction differs from the germline gene, which may be a read error. The genes are TRBV11-2 and TRBJ1-4, with 7 bases that match TRBD1. Germline V gene lookup returns CDR1 SGHAT and CDR2 FQNNGV. The CDR3 sequence is 16 residues long. CDR3 nucleotide sequence: TGTGCCAGCAGCTCAAGGCAGGGGGACACTAATGAAAAACTGTTTTTC. Protein: CASSSRQGDTNEKLFF.

This chain joins TRBV6-1 and TRBJ2-7; TRBD1 matches 9 bases. J gave up 3 bases and V 6 bases, and 9 bases lay outside the gene matches. The CDR3 is made up of 15 amino acids. Germline CDR1 MNHNS, CDR2 SASEGT. The chain's CDR3 is CASSHTTGGHYEQYF. CDR3 coding DNA: TGTGCCAGCAGCCACACGACAGGGGGGCACTACGAGCAGTACTTC.

Notes on this clone: In the same sample, other DNA sequences code for this CDR3. The CDR3 nucleotides are TGCGCCAGCAGCTTGGGCGGGAGTGGCAATGAGCAGTTCTTC. Translation: CASSLGGSGNEQFF. The gene calls are TRBV5-1 and TRBJ2-1, with 7 bases aligning to TRBD2. The CDR3 has 14 amino acids. Germline V CDR1 and CDR2: SGHRS, YFSETQ. Germline trimming cut 0 bases from V and 6 bases from J; bases unmatched to any gene: 3.

The chain links TRBV19 to TRBJ2-3; the D is unclear. Germline V gene sequence: CDR1 LNHDA, CDR2 SQIVND (reference sequence). This CDR3 has 15 amino acids. With 7 bases removed from V and 2 bases from J, the gap between germline ends came to 16 bases. CDR3 protein: CASNPRGADTDTQYF. DNA for the CDR3: TGTGCCAGTAACCCCCGCGGAGCCGACACAGATACGCAGTATTTT.

The chain carries TRBV7-9 and TRBJ2-1, with D hard to call. V lost 5 bases to trimming and J lost 3 bases, with 11 bases between them. Germline V lookup: CDR1 SEHNR, CDR2 FQNEAQ (reference sequence). The CDR3 length is 14 residues. CDR3 residues: CASSVPQIYNEQFF. CDR3 nucleotides: TGTGCCAGCAGCGTGCCACAGATCTACAATGAGCAGTTCTTC.

V is TRBV5-4 and J is TRBJ1-1; 10 nucleotides line up with TRBD1. Losses at the gene ends were 4 bases for V and 7 bases for J; bases not matched to a gene: 7. This CDR3 is 14 amino acids long. Germline lookup yields CDR1 SGHNT and CDR2 YYREEE (reference sequence). CDR3 nucleotide sequence: TGTGCCAGCAGCGTGGGACAGGGGAGGGGTGAAGCTTTCTTT. It is translated as CASSVGQGRGEAFF.

This clone was counted once. This sequence joins TRBV28 and TRBJ2-1; 15 nucleotides agree with TRBD2. The germline V gene encodes CDR1 MDHEN and CDR2 SYDVKM. V lost 6 bases to trimming and J lost 9 bases; unmatched junction nucleotides: 6. This CDR3 is 15 amino acids long. The CDR3 spells CASSKGLAGGGEQFF. CDR3 DNA sequence: TGTGCCAGCAGCAAAGGACTAGCGGGAGGGGGTGAGCAGTTCTTC.

The genes are TRBV29-1 and TRBJ2-7; 7 bases agree with TRBD2. The CDR3 loop spans 13 amino acids. The germline V gene has CDR1 SQVTM and CDR2 ANQGSEA. V lost 4 bases and J lost 3; bases outside the gene matches: 6. CDR3 bases: TGCAGCGTTGTGCCAGCGGGATTCTACGAGCAGTACTTC. Protein sequence: CSVVPAGFYEQYF.

This sequence joins TRBV30 and TRBJ2-3; unclear D gene. The V gene's germline CDR1 is GTSNPN and CDR2 SVGIG (reference sequence). Trimming pared 3 bases from V and 3 bases from J, leaving 19 bases between. The CDR3 sequence is 16 residues long. CDR3 amino acids: CAWRAPPFNPTDTQYF. The CDR3 DNA reads TGTGCCTGGAGGGCCCCCCCGTTCAATCCAACAGATACGCAGTATTTT.

The J gene is TRBJ2-2, the V gene TRBV19; 11 positions agree with TRBD2. The CDR3 runs to 18 residues. CDR1 is LNHDA, CDR2 SQIVND, per germline (reference sequence). J lost 0 bases, V lost 3 bases, and 6 bases had no gene match. This chain's CDR3 is CASSIRTSGYSNTGELFF. The CDR3 bases are TGTGCCAGTAGTATCCGGACTAGCGGGTACTCGAACACCGGGGAGCTGTTTTTT.

The rearrangement links TRBV19 to TRBJ2-5; the match to TRBD1 covers 10 bases. V lost 4 bases, J lost 5 bases, and 4 bases stayed unmatched. Germline V CDR1 and CDR2: LNHDA, SQIVND (reference sequence). The CDR3 consists of 14 residues. CDR3 bases: TGTGCCAGTAGTAGACAGGGGGCGGAGGAGACCCAGTACTTC. It encodes CASSRQGAEETQYF.

The chain recombines TRBV6-1 with TRBJ1-5, with TRBD1 matching 8 bases. Per germline, CDR1 MNHNS and CDR2 SASEGT. V gave up 3 bases and J gave up 7 bases; unmatched junction bases: 5. The CDR3 is made up of 14 amino acids. The CDR3 reads CASSEDRAGQPQHF. The DNA for the CDR3 is TGTGCCAGCAGTGAGGACAGGGCTGGCCAGCCCCAGCATTTT.

This chain links TRBV25-1 with TRBJ1-1, with 8 bases matching TRBD1. CDR3 length equals 16 residues. V lost 3 bases and J lost 8; bases outside the gene matches: 14. Germline V gene sequence: CDR1 MGHDK, CDR2 SYGVNS. The CDR3 sequence: CASSDKGDRRNKEAFF. The CDR3 coding sequence is TGTGCCAGCAGTGATAAGGGGGACAGGCGCAACAAAGAAGCTTTCTTT. The whole variable domain, remainder taken from reference TRBV25-1 and TRBJ1-1, is EADIYQTPRYLVIGTGKKITLECSQTMGHDKMYWYQQDPGMELHLIHYSYGVNSTEKGDLSSESTVSRIRTEHFPLTLESARPSHTSQYLCASSDKGDRRNKEAFFGQGTRLTVV.

The chain employs TRBV7-6 and TRBJ2-3; no definite D call. CDR3 size: 15 residues. Trimming pared 2 bases from V and 2 bases from J, leaving 11 bases between. CDR1 and CDR2 from the germline V gene are SGHVS and FNYEAQ. The CDR3 is CASSLQNTNTDTQYF. The CDR3 bases are TGTGCCAGCAGCTTACAGAATACAAACACAGATACGCAGTATTTT.

The rearrangement uses TRBV7-2 and TRBJ2-5, with 10 positions matching TRBD2. CDR1 is SGHTA and CDR2 is FQGNSA in the germline V gene. Losses at the gene ends were 5 bases for V and 3 bases for J; bases not matched to a gene: 6. CDR3 length equals 15 residues. CDR3 sequence: CASSLWTSGKETQYF. CDR3 bases: TGTGCCAGCAGCCTCTGGACTAGCGGAAAAGAGACCCAGTACTTC.

The chain has TRBV11-1 and TRBJ2-5; 7 nucleotides line up with TRBD1. The CDR3 runs to 15 residues. Trimming took 5 bases from V and 4 from J; bases not matched to a gene: 10. Germline-derived CDR1 and CDR2 are SGHAT and FQDESV (reference sequence). CDR3 bases: TGTGCCAGCAGCCGAGACGTGACAGGGAGAGAGACCCAGTACTTC. This translates into CASSRDVTGRETQYF.

This clone has just one count. This chain connects TRBV27 to TRBJ2-1; 11 bases are a match to TRBD2. V was pared by 3 bases and J by 0 bases, with 10 bases of the junction left unmatched. The CDR3 consists of 19 residues. Germline assignment: CDR1 MNHEY and CDR2 SMNVEV (reference sequence). In DNA, the CDR3 is TGTGCCAGCAGTTTTGGTGGACTAGCGGGCTCGAGCTCCTACAATGAGCAGTTCTTC. Translating gives CASSFGGLAGSSSYNEQFF.

This clone was counted once. The chain carries TRBV11-2 and TRBJ2-5; D tentatively reads TRBD1 or TRBD2 (5 bases each). The CDR3 extends over 14 amino acids. Germline assignment: CDR1 SGHAT and CDR2 FQNNGV. The V and J ends lost 5 bases and 4 bases respectively, with 14 bases between them. CDR3 in DNA: TGTGCCAGCAGCCCGAGGGGTTTGAGAGAGACCCAGTACTTC. This gives the protein CASSPRGLRETQYF.

This rearrangement joins TRBV28 to TRBJ1-5, with D tentatively TRBD1 (6 bases). Between the trimmed V and J ends, which lost 2 bases and 3 bases, there was a span of 11 bases. The CDR3 has 15 amino acids. In germline, CDR1 is MDHEN, CDR2 SYDVKM. CDR3 sequence: CASSLGGAVNQPQHF. The CDR3 DNA is TGTGCCAGCAGTTTAGGGGGGGCCGTCAATCAGCCCCAGCATTTT.

As for this clone: Different DNA sequences within this sample yield the same CDR3. The chain links TRBV7-9 to TRBJ1-1; D ambiguous. V shed 0 bases and J shed 7 bases, with 3 bases lying between them. This CDR3 spans 11 amino acids. Per germline, CDR1 SEHNR and CDR2 FQNEAQ (reference sequence). This chain's CDR3 is CASSLAGEAFF. The CDR3 region has the DNA TGTGCCAGCAGCTTAGCCGGTGAAGCTTTCTTT.

This chain links TRBV18 with TRBJ2-7; D is possibly TRBD2 (6 bases). The CDR3 is made up of 15 amino acids. V dropped 2 bases and J dropped 6 bases, with 17 bases sitting between them. In germline, CDR1 is KGHSH, CDR2 LQKENI. The CDR3 bases are TGTGCCAGCTCACCATTGGGAGCTGGCGGGACCGAGCAGTACTTC. It encodes CASSPLGAGGTEQYF.

This chain links TRBV10-3 with TRBJ2-2; D not resolved. Per the germline V gene, CDR1 is ENHRY and CDR2 is SYGVKD. Trimming cost V 4 bases and J 2 bases, with 14 bases left between them. The CDR3 extends over 16 amino acids. The CDR3 protein is CAISGGTGLNTGELFF. Here the CDR3 DNA reads TGTGCCATCAGTGGGGGTACGGGTCTCAACACCGGGGAGCTGTTTTTT.